The 23 T cell receptor beta chains in this list originate from one sample, sequenced in a study of cytomegalovirus exposure and HLA in healthy donors. The data were produced by immunoSEQ multiplex PCR, yet TCRdb's version contains in-frame clones alone and is incomplete. The sample records tens of thousands of clones, 80% to 90% being singletons. The material sequenced was PBMCs. The receptors stem from a woman under 40 in good health and CMV-seronegative.

J is TRBJ1-1 and V is TRBV7-9; 7 nucleotides line up with TRBD1. CDR1 SEHNR and CDR2 FQNEAQ come from the germline V gene (reference sequence). The trim removed 5 bases at V and 5 bases at J, leaving 8 bases unmatched. This CDR3 comprises 14 residues. The CDR3 protein is CASSVDRAKTEAFF. CDR3 nucleotide sequence: TGTGCCAGCAGCGTAGACAGGGCGAAGACTGAAGCTTTCTTT.

This clone occurred once. The chain combines TRBV9 with TRBJ2-3; 7 nucleotides match TRBD2. This CDR3 is 15 amino acids long. Germline V gene lookup returns CDR1 SGDLS and CDR2 YYNGEE. The ends lost 0 bases at V and 6 bases at J; junction bases unmatched: 7. The CDR3, as DNA: TGTGCCAGCAGCGTAGAGGGACTACCGCGGGATACGCAGTATTTT. Translation gives CASSVEGLPRDTQYF.

This sequence joins TRBV27 and TRBJ2-7; 10 bases map to TRBD2. This CDR3 spans 15 amino acids. Looked up from germline, CDR1 is MNHEY and CDR2 is SMNVEV (reference sequence). V lost 4 bases and J lost 0; bases outside the gene matches: 3. CDR3 region: CASSWASGSSYEQYF. CDR3 sequence (DNA): TGTGCCAGCAGTTGGGCTAGCGGGAGCTCCTACGAGCAGTACTTC.

The chain carries TRBV6-6 and TRBJ2-7; D possibly corresponds to TRBD2 (6 bases). The CDR3 is made up of 14 amino acids. The germline V and J ends were trimmed by 0 bases and 4 bases, with 10 bases remaining between them. CDR1 and CDR2 (germline): MNHNY, SVGAGI (reference sequence). The CDR3 spells CASSYSAGGYEQYF. The DNA for the CDR3 is TGTGCCAGCAGTTACTCGGCCGGAGGGTACGAGCAGTACTTC.

The chain joins TRBV25-1 to TRBJ2-3, with a tentative D call TRBD1 (6 bases). This CDR3 is 15 amino acids long. CDR1 is MGHDK, CDR2 SYGVNS, per germline. V gave up 5 bases and J gave up 1 base, with 13 bases separating them. CDR3 protein: CASSPSRQGTDTQYF. The CDR3 DNA reads TGTGCCAGCAGTCCGTCGAGACAGGGCACAGATACGCAGTATTTT.

CDR3 bases: TGTGCCAGCAGCGTTAGCGGAAGCTCCTACGAGCAGTACTTC. Its protein product is CASSVSGSSYEQYF. V and J are TRBV5-4 and TRBJ2-7; the D gene is possibly TRBD2 (6 bases). The germline gives CDR1 SGHNT, CDR2 YYREEE (reference sequence). The CDR3 totals 14 residues. V was trimmed by 4 bases and J by 0 bases, leaving 11 bases between them.

This rearrangement joins TRBV28 to TRBJ1-1; no reliable D call. Germline loops: CDR1 MDHEN, CDR2 SYDVKM. V lost 11 bases and J lost 4, with 14 bases in between. This CDR3 is 12 amino acids long. CDR3: CASRDGGTEAFF. CDR3 nucleotides: TGTGCCTCCCGGGATGGAGGCACTGAAGCTTTCTTT.

This clone has just a few counts. The genes are TRBV6-6 and TRBJ2-2; maybe TRBD2 (6 bases). The CDR3 is made up of 13 amino acids. Germline loops: CDR1 MNHNY, CDR2 SVGAGI (reference sequence). V lost 5 bases to trimming and J lost 3 bases, with 7 bases between them. CDR3 amino acids: CASSRDYTGELFF. CDR3 in DNA: TGTGCCAGCAGTAGGGACTACACCGGGGAGCTGTTTTTT.

The rearrangement links TRBV4-2 to TRBJ1-2, with TRBD1 matching 7 bases. V trimming: 4 bases; J trimming: 4 bases; junction bases outside the gene matches: 6. Germline-derived CDR1 and CDR2 are LGHNA and YNFKEQ. The CDR3 extends over 14 amino acids. DNA for the CDR3: TGTGCCAGCAGCCCCCCCGGGACAGCCTATGGCTACACCTTC. This translates into CASSPPGTAYGYTF.

The V call is TRBV6-4, the J call TRBJ2-1; the match to TRBD2 covers 7 bases. Trimming removed 2 bases from V and 8 bases from J; junction bases left unmatched: 12. The CDR3 is 16 residues long. The germline gives CDR1 MRHNA, CDR2 SNTAGT. This CDR3 reads CASSDEASGGSDEQFF. The CDR3, as DNA: TGTGCCAGCAGTGACGAGGCTAGCGGTGGTAGCGATGAGCAGTTCTTC.

This clone came up a few times. The genes are TRBV4-3 and TRBJ2-3, with a possible D match to TRBD1 (6 bases). The V gene lost 3 bases and the J gene lost 3 bases, with 16 bases spanning the gap. The CDR3 sequence is 16 residues long. The germline V gene encodes CDR1 LGHNA and CDR2 YSLEER. The CDR3, as DNA: TGCGCCAGCAGCCAGCGGAAAGGCAGGGGTACAGATACGCAGTATTTT. Amino acids: CASSQRKGRGTDTQYF.

The chain links TRBV2 to TRBJ1-1; the D gene is possibly TRBD1 (6 bases). Germline V lookup: CDR1 SNHLY, CDR2 FYNNEI. The length of the CDR3 is 17 residues. Trimming pared 5 bases from V and 1 base from J, leaving 20 bases between. This CDR3 is CASSPLYGTTTNTEAFF. The DNA of the CDR3 is TGTGCCAGCAGTCCCCTCTATGGGACAACAACGAACACTGAAGCTTTCTTT.

The chain is built from TRBV7-9 and TRBJ2-7, with TRBD2 matching 7 bases. The CDR3 length is 13 residues. Trimming cost V 1 base and J 7 bases; bases outside gene matches: 4. Looked up from germline, CDR1 is SEHNR and CDR2 is FQNEAQ (reference sequence). The CDR3 coding sequence is TGTGCCAGCAGCTTAGTTGCGGGGGTTGAGCAGTACTTC. It encodes CASSLVAGVEQYF. Looking up the rest from reference TRBV7-9 and TRBJ2-7 gives the full variable domain: DTGVSQNPRHKITKRGQNVTFRCDPISEHNRLYWYRQTLGQGPEFLTYFQNEAQLEKSRLLSDRFSAERPKGSFSTLEIQRTEQGDSAMYLCASSLVAGVEQYFGPGTRLTVT.

V and J are TRBV5-1 and TRBJ2-2; D may be TRBD1 (5 bases). Trimming took 1 base from V and 7 from J, leaving 11 bases between them. The CDR3 has 14 amino acids. Germline CDR1 is SGHRS and CDR2 is YFSETQ. The CDR3, as DNA: TGCGCCAGCAGCTTGCCAGGGTCTAGCGGGGAGCTGTTTTTT. Its protein is CASSLPGSSGELFF.

This clone was picked up a small number of times. The identical CDR3 is also encoded by other nucleotide sequences in the sample. V is TRBV5-5 and J is TRBJ2-1; D unclear. V gave up 0 bases and J gave up 3 bases, with 4 bases separating them. The length of the CDR3 is 13 residues. The germline V gene encodes CDR1 SGHKS and CDR2 YYEKEE (reference sequence). This CDR3 reads CASSLDLYNEQFF. As DNA, the CDR3 is TGTGCCAGCAGCTTGGATCTCTACAATGAGCAGTTCTTC.

This clone was seen only a few times. The J gene is TRBJ2-5, the V gene TRBV7-8; tentative D call: TRBD2 (7 bases). This CDR3 is built from 18 residues. Germline CDR1 reads SGHVS; CDR2 reads FQNEAQ. V gave up 4 bases and J gave up 5 bases, with 26 bases separating them. The CDR3, as DNA: TGTGCCAGCAGCTCCGGGATTTGGGAGGGGGGAGAGTTGGAGACCCAGTACTTC. It codes for CASSSGIWEGGELETQYF.

The V gene is TRBV6-1, the J gene TRBJ1-5, with TRBD1 matching over 7 bases. The CDR3 is made up of 14 amino acids. The V and J ends lost 7 bases and 7 bases, in that order; junction bases with no gene match: 10. Germline V gives CDR1 MNHNS, CDR2 SASEGT. CDR3 residues: CASTQEGARQPQHF. DNA of the CDR3: TGTGCCAGCACTCAAGAGGGGGCGCGGCAGCCCCAGCATTTT.

V gene TRBV5-1 combines with J gene TRBJ2-7; TRBD2 matches at 7 bases. The CDR3 loop spans 17 amino acids. V was pared by 4 bases and J by 2 bases, with 15 bases of the junction left unmatched. Germline CDR1 and CDR2: SGHRS and YFSETQ. The CDR3 DNA reads as TGCGCCAGCAGCCCCACTAGCGCGCCAGGTGCGGCCTACGAGCAGTACTTC. Its protein is CASSPTSAPGAAYEQYF.

This sequence joins TRBV27 and TRBJ2-3, with TRBD2 matching over 7 bases. The V and J ends lost 4 bases and 6 bases, in that order; junction bases with no gene match: 10. The CDR3 is 15 amino acids. Germline V lookup: CDR1 MNHEY, CDR2 SMNVEV (reference sequence). The CDR3 nucleotides read TGTGCCAGCAGTTCCGCCCGGTTGGGGGGGGATACGCAGTATTTT. Translation gives CASSSARLGGDTQYF.

This sequence joins TRBV28 and TRBJ2-5; the match to TRBD2 covers 8 bases. The germline V gene encodes CDR1 MDHEN and CDR2 SYDVKM. The J segment lost 11 bases and the V segment lost 4 bases, leaving 9 bases of the junction unmatched. The CDR3 runs to 13 residues. The DNA for the CDR3 is TGTGCCAGCAGTTACCGGGGAGCGGGAGAGCAGTACTTC. It translates to CASSYRGAGEQYF.

This chain connects TRBV25-1 to TRBJ1-5; D unresolved. V shed 3 bases and J shed 0 bases, with 12 bases lying between them. The length of the CDR3 is 16 residues. Germline-derived CDR1 and CDR2 are MGHDK and SYGVNS. The CDR3 reads CASSDGGGDSNQPQHF. In nucleotides, the CDR3 is TGTGCCAGCAGTGATGGTGGCGGAGATAGCAATCAGCCCCAGCATTTT.

This chain connects TRBV6-5 to TRBJ2-1, with D possibly matching TRBD2 (5 bases). Looked up from germline, CDR1 is MNHEY and CDR2 is SVGAGI. The CDR3 covers 14 residues. The V end was cut by 5 bases, the J end by 5 bases, with 13 bases between. CDR3 sequence (DNA): TGTGCCAGCAGTCCTTTACTAGGACACAATGAGCAGTTCTTC. This sequence encodes CASSPLLGHNEQFF.

This sequence joins TRBV2 and TRBJ1-1, with D hard to call. The CDR3 has 14 residues. V was shortened by 6 bases and J by 0 bases, with 11 bases between the two germline ends. Germline loops: CDR1 SNHLY, CDR2 FYNNEI. For the CDR3, the DNA is TGTGCCAGCAGCCCCGAGGTCATGAACACTGAAGCTTTCTTT. This translates into CASSPEVMNTEAFF.